This T cell receptor (beta chain) was sequenced during a study of vaccination and CD4 T cells after COVID-19. Specified treatment: roughly nine-day PBMC culture with coronavirus spike peptide pools or control peptides (ViraFEST assay). ViraFEST expanded antigen-specific T cells with peptide pools, then sequenced TCRs. Cultured CD4+ T cells had their DNA profiled by the Oncomine TCR Beta short-read assay. TCRdb recomputed calls from the PCR reads with MiXCR, one row per CDR3 protein. The sample shows more than 15,000 distinct CDR3 sequences, roughly two thirds of them seen only once. Turning to this clonotype: What it binds is not known.

What was sequenced was CD4+ T cells from blood, cultured in vitro. This receptor was identified in a human donor who had recovered from COVID-19.

CDR3 residues: CASSIPPGHEKLFF. The CDR3 DNA follows: TGTGCCAGTAGTATCCCGCCAGGGCACGAAAAACTGTTTTTT. This chain connects TRBV19 to TRBJ1-4; maybe TRBD1 (5 bases). V was clipped by 3 bases and J by 8 bases, with 13 bases between them. This CDR3 has 14 residues. Per germline, CDR1 LNHDA and CDR2 SQIVND (reference sequence). The full variable domain, rest sourced from reference TRBV19 and TRBJ1-4, is DGGITQSPKYLFRKEGQNVTLSCEQNLNHDAMYWYRQDPGQGLRLIYYSQIVNDFQKGDIAEGYSVSREKKESFPLTVTSAQKNPTAFYLCASSIPPGHEKLFFGSGTQLSVL.